The 10 T cell receptor beta chains given below trace back to one sample, sequenced in a study of cytomegalovirus exposure and HLA in healthy donors. Libraries were prepared by immunoSEQ multiplex PCR; TCRdb keeps only in-frame clonotypes and omits some of them. The sample contains roughly 52,000 clones, 88% of which appear only once. Sequences were obtained from PBMCs. These receptor sequences come from a woman in her twenties or thirties in good health and CMV-seronegative.

V and J are TRBV5-1 and TRBJ2-3; 7 nucleotides match TRBD2. Germline CDR1 is SGHRS and CDR2 is YFSETQ. Trimming took 2 bases from V and 1 from J; bases not matched to a gene: 4. The CDR3 has 15 amino acids. The CDR3 region is CASSLASGGTDTQYF. CDR3 nucleotide sequence: TGCGCCAGCAGCTTAGCTAGCGGTGGCACAGATACGCAGTATTTT.

This rearrangement joins TRBV27 to TRBJ2-1; TRBD2 is a possible D gene (6 bases). CDR1 is MNHEY, CDR2 SMNVEV, per germline (reference sequence). The length of the CDR3 is 17 residues. V lost 1 base to trimming and J lost 7 bases, with 20 bases between them. The CDR3 DNA reads as TGTGCCAGCAGTTTATTTTCTAGTGGGGACTCGTGGAATGAGCAGTTCTTC. The encoded protein is CASSLFSSGDSWNEQFF.

This chain uses TRBV9 with TRBJ2-3; 8 bases are shared with TRBD2. CDR1 and CDR2 from the germline V gene are SGDLS and YYNGEE. Losses at the gene ends were 4 bases for V and 1 base for J; bases not matched to a gene: 8. The CDR3 is made up of 16 amino acids. The CDR3 DNA is TGTGCCAGCAGCCCCAGCGGGAGCGGGCGCACAGATACGCAGTATTTT. This translates into CASSPSGSGRTDTQYF.

On this clone itself: Other DNA sequences within the sample encode an identical CDR3. This sequence joins TRBV28 and TRBJ1-1; D is unresolved. Germline V CDR1 and CDR2: MDHEN, SYDVKM. V shed 2 bases and J shed 2 bases, with 3 bases lying between them. This CDR3 contains 12 residues. CDR3 nucleotides: TGTGCCAGCAGTTTACAAAACACTGAAGCTTTCTTT. This gives the protein CASSLQNTEAFF. Full variable domain (remainder filled in from reference TRBV28 and TRBJ1-1): DVKVTQSSRYLVKRTGEKVFLECVQDMDHENMFWYRQDPGLGLRLIYFSYDVKMKEKGDIPEGYSVSREKKERFSLILESASTNQTSMYLCASSLQNTEAFFGQGTRLTVV.

With regard to this clone: A junction end diverges from the germline sequence, so it may reflect a read error. For the CDR3, the DNA is TGTGCTAGCAGCTTACTGGAGACCCAGTACTTC. Protein product: CASSLLETQYF. J is TRBJ2-5 and V is TRBV7-7; D is unresolved. The V gene's germline CDR1 is SSHAT and CDR2 FNYEAQ (reference sequence). The length of the CDR3 is 11 residues.

The V gene is TRBV28, the J gene TRBJ1-1; maybe TRBD1 (6 bases). The CDR3 has 13 amino acids. V lost 3 bases to trimming and J lost 3 bases, with 8 bases between them. The germline V gene encodes CDR1 MDHEN and CDR2 SYDVKM. As DNA, the CDR3 is TGTGCCAGCAGTTTCTACAGGGACACTGAAGCTTTCTTT. Translated: CASSFYRDTEAFF. Combining the CDR3 with reference TRBV28 and TRBJ1-1 gives the whole variable domain DVKVTQSSRYLVKRTGEKVFLECVQDMDHENMFWYRQDPGLGLRLIYFSYDVKMKEKGDIPEGYSVSREKKERFSLILESASTNQTSMYLCASSFYRDTEAFFGQGTRLTVV.

Details on this clone: Relative to the germline gene, one junction end is altered; a read error may explain this. This chain uses TRBV19 with TRBJ2-2; D unclear. Germline loops: CDR1 LNHDA, CDR2 SQIVND (reference sequence). This CDR3 region has 14 residues. The CDR3 sequence: CASSLDTNTGELFF. The DNA for the CDR3 is TGTGCCAGTAGTCTAGACACGAACACCGGGGAGCTGTTTTTT.

The V and J genes are TRBV5-5 and TRBJ2-7; D possibly corresponds to TRBD2 (6 bases). The CDR3 runs to 13 residues. CDR1 is SGHKS, CDR2 YYEKEE, per germline (reference sequence). V lost 5 bases, J lost 2 bases, and 11 bases lay in between. The CDR3 reads CASSPGGAYEQYF. The CDR3 nucleotides are TGTGCCAGCAGTCCTGGCGGGGCCTACGAGCAGTACTTC.

The rearrangement uses TRBV27 and TRBJ2-1, with 16 bases lining up with TRBD2. With V trimmed by 9 bases and J by 5 bases, 10 bases remained unmatched. This CDR3 region has 17 residues. The germline V gene encodes CDR1 MNHEY and CDR2 SMNVEV (reference sequence). As DNA, the CDR3 is TGTGCCAGTCCACCGGGACTAGCGGGAGGGTGGGACAATGAGCAGTTCTTC. This translates into CASPPGLAGGWDNEQFF.

The rearrangement uses TRBV28 and TRBJ1-1; 7 positions agree with TRBD1. The CDR3 runs to 12 residues. Trimming removed 7 bases from V and 4 bases from J; junction bases left unmatched: 3. Germline assignment: CDR1 MDHEN and CDR2 SYDVKM. Here the CDR3 reads CASNYRGTEAFF. The CDR3 DNA reads as TGTGCCAGCAACTACAGGGGCACTGAAGCTTTCTTT. The full variable domain, with the rest looked up from reference TRBV28 and TRBJ1-1, is DVKVTQSSRYLVKRTGEKVFLECVQDMDHENMFWYRQDPGLGLRLIYFSYDVKMKEKGDIPEGYSVSREKKERFSLILESASTNQTSMYLCASNYRGTEAFFGQGTRLTVV.